A single sample gave rise to the 8 T cell receptor beta chains below, sequenced in a study of identical twins. TCRdb processed the 5' RACE reads anew with MiXCR; each CDR3 protein has one entry. The table includes hundreds of thousands of distinct CDR3 sequences, approximately 13% detected once. Separately, the same data were catalogued under a study of yellow fever vaccine responses in identical twins.

Sequencing used PBMCs. The receptors come from a woman aged 18-29 years in good health.

This clonotype has a handful of counts. V usage is TRBV7-9 and J usage is TRBJ2-3, with D perhaps TRBD2 (7 bases). V shed 2 bases and J shed 4 bases, with 16 bases lying between them. In germline, CDR1 is SEHNR, CDR2 FQNEAQ (reference sequence). The CDR3 runs 16 residues. In DNA form, the CDR3 reads TGTGCCAGCAGCTTATTAACGGGGGGCCCACCAGATACGCAGTATTTT. Protein product: CASSLLTGGPPDTQYF.

Ten or more counts support this clonotype. The chain combines TRBV5-1 with TRBJ2-1; TRBD1 matches 8 bases. V lost 4 bases to trimming and J lost 5 bases; unmatched junction nucleotides: 11. Germline CDR1 SGHRS, CDR2 YFSETQ. The CDR3 loop spans 16 amino acids. The CDR3 spells CASSPLGQVVDNEQFF. As DNA, the CDR3 is TGCGCCAGCAGCCCCCTGGGACAGGTTGTCGACAATGAGCAGTTCTTC.

This clonotype was seen more than once but under ten times. The chain has TRBV20-1 and TRBJ2-3; possible D gene TRBD2, 6 bases. Germline CDR1 DFQATT, CDR2 SNEGSKA (reference sequence). Trimming pared 2 bases from V and 7 bases from J, leaving 13 bases between. The CDR3 runs 13 residues. The CDR3: CSARPRTTNTQYF. In DNA form, the CDR3 reads TGCAGTGCTAGACCCCGGACTACTAATACGCAGTATTTT.

This rearrangement joins TRBV2 to TRBJ2-7, with TRBD1 matching over 7 bases. Germline V CDR1 and CDR2: SNHLY, FYNNEI. The length of the CDR3 is 15 residues. J gave up 4 bases and V 1 base, and 7 bases lay outside the gene matches. The CDR3 sequence is CASSEEVGGSYEQYF. CDR3 bases: TGTGCCAGCAGTGAAGAGGTAGGGGGCAGTTACGAGCAGTACTTC. Filled out from reference TRBV2 and TRBJ2-7, the complete variable domain reads EPEVTQTPSHQVTQMGQEVILRCVPISNHLYFYWYRQILGQKVEFLVSFYNNEISEKSEIFDDQFSVERPDGSNFTLKIRSTKLEDSAMYFCASSEEVGGSYEQYFGPGTRLTVT.

This rearrangement joins TRBV9 to TRBJ2-3; 11 positions agree with TRBD2. V was clipped by 0 bases and J by 3 bases; unmatched bases: 6. In germline, CDR1 is SGDLS, CDR2 YYNGEE. The CDR3 loop spans 17 amino acids. The CDR3 spells CASSVDLTSGGTDTQYF. The CDR3 DNA sequence: TGTGCCAGCAGCGTAGACCTAACTAGCGGGGGAACAGATACGCAGTATTTT.

This clonotype appeared a few times. The rearrangement uses TRBV20-1 and TRBJ2-1; TRBD2 matches at 8 bases. Trimming removed 5 bases from V and 3 bases from J; junction bases left unmatched: 6. Germline assignment: CDR1 DFQATT and CDR2 SNEGSKA (reference sequence). The CDR3 spans 14 residues. The CDR3 loop is CSAPPSGRYNEQFF. The CDR3 DNA reads as TGCAGTGCTCCGCCTAGCGGGCGCTACAATGAGCAGTTCTTC.

This chain uses TRBV15 with TRBJ2-1; D remains unclear. CDR3 length equals 14 residues. Germline CDR1 and CDR2: LNHNV and YYDKDF (reference sequence). Between the trimmed V and J ends, which lost 5 bases and 7 bases, there was a span of 15 bases. CDR3 nucleotides: TGTGCCACCAGCTTTATCCGACTGCCAAATGAGCAGTTCTTC. Translation gives CATSFIRLPNEQFF. Variable domain in full (rest from reference TRBV15 and TRBJ2-1): DAMVIQNPRYQVTQFGKPVTLSCSQTLNHNVMYWYQQKSSQAPKLLFHYYDKDFNNEADTPDNFQSRRPNTSFCFLDIRSPGLGDTAMYLCATSFIRLPNEQFFGPGTRLTVL.

The rearrangement joins TRBV5-1 to TRBJ2-7; D ambiguous. V lost 1 base to trimming and J lost 6 bases, with 2 bases between them. The CDR3 is 10 amino acids. The germline V gene has CDR1 SGHRS and CDR2 YFSETQ. The CDR3 sequence: CASSLREQYV. CDR3 DNA: TGCGCCAGCAGCTTGCGCGAGCAGTACGTC.